The 18 T cell receptor beta chains reported below all come from one sample, sequenced in a study of cytomegalovirus exposure and HLA in healthy donors. The PCR was carried out with 60 Vbeta primers and 13 Jbeta primers. This table comes from immunoSEQ multiplex PCR, and its TCRdb copy is limited to in-frame clones, with some not included. The sample records approximately 100,000 clones, around 79% being singletons. What was sequenced was PBMCs. Receptors originate from a woman aged 40 to 55 in good health and CMV-seronegative.

This sequence joins TRBV28 and TRBJ2-3; 7 bases agree with TRBD1. This CDR3 comprises 15 residues. The J segment lost 6 bases and the V segment lost 5 bases, leaving 11 bases of the junction unmatched. Germline CDR1 MDHEN, CDR2 SYDVKM. CDR3 protein: CASSTLQDRTDTQYF. The CDR3 bases are TGTGCCAGCAGTACCCTACAGGACAGGACCGATACGCAGTATTTT. Filled out from reference TRBV28 and TRBJ2-3, the complete variable domain reads DVKVTQSSRYLVKRTGEKVFLECVQDMDHENMFWYRQDPGLGLRLIYFSYDVKMKEKGDIPEGYSVSREKKERFSLILESASTNQTSMYLCASSTLQDRTDTQYFGPGTRLTVL.

CDR3 in amino acids: CASSPGNRGHTGELFF. CDR3 in DNA: TGCGCCAGCAGCCCCGGTAATCGAGGGCACACCGGGGAGCTGTTTTTT. The chain has TRBV4-3 and TRBJ2-2, with D tentatively TRBD2 (5 bases). Germline loops: CDR1 LGHNA, CDR2 YSLEER. With 4 bases removed from V and 3 bases from J, the gap between germline ends came to 15 bases. The CDR3 length is 16 residues.

In this sample, this clone turned up a few times. This chain links TRBV7-6 with TRBJ1-4, with 7 bases aligning to TRBD1. J was trimmed by 6 bases and V by 5 bases; bases with no gene match: 6. CDR3 length equals 14 residues. The germline V gene has CDR1 SGHVS and CDR2 FNYEAQ. CDR3 in DNA: TGTGCCAGCAGCACTAGGGGGCTCGATGAAAAACTGTTTTTT. Encoded protein: CASSTRGLDEKLFF.

The rearrangement uses TRBV7-8 and TRBJ1-5; no definite D call. Trimming left V 1 base short and J 3 bases short, with 10 bases between. CDR1 and CDR2 from the germline V gene are SGHVS and FQNEAQ. CDR3 size: 15 residues. CDR3 protein: CASSLGASDNQPQHF. CDR3 nucleotides: TGTGCCAGCAGCTTAGGGGCTTCTGACAATCAGCCCCAGCATTTT. Full variable domain (remainder filled in from reference TRBV7-8 and TRBJ1-5): GAGVSQSPRYKVAKRGQDVALRCDPISGHVSLFWYQQALGQGPEFLTYFQNEAQLDKSGLPSDRFFAERPEGSVSTLKIQRTQQEDSAVYLCASSLGASDNQPQHFGDGTRLSIL.

Here the CDR3 DNA reads TGTGCCAGCACCCCCGCGGGGCGCAGTGGAACTGAAGCTTTCTTT. This gives the protein CASTPAGRSGTEAFF. The rearrangement uses TRBV28 and TRBJ1-1; perhaps TRBD1 as D (5 bases). The CDR3 loop spans 15 amino acids. Germline CDR1 MDHEN, CDR2 SYDVKM. Trimming took 7 bases from V and 5 from J, leaving 20 bases between them.

The count of this clone is one. The V and J genes are TRBV7-2 and TRBJ2-4, with 7 bases fitting TRBD1. This CDR3 region has 13 residues. Germline values: CDR1 SGHTA, CDR2 FQGNSA. Trimming cost V 4 bases and J 5 bases; bases outside gene matches: 2. The CDR3 sequence is CASSSGQENIQYF. The CDR3, as DNA: TGTGCCAGCAGCTCCGGACAGGAAAACATTCAGTACTTC.

V is TRBV27 and J is TRBJ2-2; tentatively, D is TRBD2 (6 bases). Per the germline V gene, CDR1 is MNHEY and CDR2 is SMNVEV (reference sequence). V was cut by 5 bases and J by 2 bases, with 9 bases left in between. The CDR3 consists of 14 residues. The CDR3: CASSRGSNTGELFF. CDR3 DNA sequence: TGTGCCAGCAGTCGGGGGTCAAACACCGGGGAGCTGTTTTTT.

This chain links TRBV4-3 with TRBJ1-3; D gene uncertain. The germline CDR1 and CDR2 sequences are LGHNA and YSLEER. V lost 4 bases, J lost 4 bases, and 8 bases lay in between. The CDR3 has 13 amino acids. The CDR3 nucleotides read TGCGCCAGCAGCCTTGCAGTGGGAAACACCATATATTTT. This sequence encodes CASSLAVGNTIYF.

This clone has more than one count but fewer than ten. The chain recombines TRBV29-1 with TRBJ1-3; 7 bases fit TRBD1. The junction had 13 bases not matched to a gene; V was cut back by 7 bases and J by 4 bases. In germline, CDR1 is SQVTM, CDR2 ANQGSEA. The CDR3 sequence is 15 residues long. Written as DNA, the CDR3 is TGCAGCGGCGGACAGGCTGGAGTGGAGGGAAACACCATATATTTT. It translates to CSGGQAGVEGNTIYF. Looking up the rest from reference TRBV29-1 and TRBJ1-3 gives the full variable domain: SAVISQKPSRDICQRGTSLTIQCQVDSQVTMMFWYRQQPGQSLTLIATANQGSEATYESGFVIDKFPISRPNLTFSTLTVSNMSPEDSSIYLCSGGQAGVEGNTIYFGEGSWLTVV.

The gene calls are TRBV28 and TRBJ2-7; the D gene is possibly TRBD2 (5 bases). The CDR3 is 14 residues long. Germline V CDR1 and CDR2: MDHEN, SYDVKM. V lost 8 bases, J lost 1 base, and 15 bases lay in between. The CDR3 spells CASCDYGVSYEQYF. CDR3 nucleotide sequence: TGTGCCAGCTGCGACTACGGGGTTTCCTACGAGCAGTACTTC.

The count of this clone is one. This rearrangement joins TRBV27 to TRBJ1-4; 9 nucleotides line up with TRBD1. V lost 6 bases, J lost 5 bases, and 10 bases stayed unmatched. Germline lookup yields CDR1 MNHEY and CDR2 SMNVEV (reference sequence). The CDR3 loop spans 16 amino acids. Here the CDR3 reads CASSQNPGTGNEKLFF. The CDR3 region has the DNA TGTGCCAGCAGCCAGAACCCTGGGACAGGGAATGAAAAACTGTTTTTT.

This clone was picked up a small number of times. The chain combines TRBV27 with TRBJ2-1; 8 bases map to TRBD1. Trimming removed 5 bases from V and 1 base from J; junction bases left unmatched: 7. CDR1 MNHEY and CDR2 SMNVEV come from the germline V gene (reference sequence). This CDR3 spans 16 amino acids. The CDR3 DNA sequence: TGTGCCAGCAGTCCAACAGACAGGGGTTCCTACAATGAGCAGTTCTTC. It codes for CASSPTDRGSYNEQFF.

This clone turned up a few times. A read error may produce the germline difference seen at one junction end. The CDR3 loop reads CSSSSRQSDTLNTEAFF. The CDR3 nucleotides are TGTTCCAGCAGCTCCCGACAGAGCGACACTTTGAACACTGAAGCTTTCTTT. J is TRBJ1-1 and V is TRBV7-9; possibly TRBD1 for D (5 bases). Germline CDR1 and CDR2: SEHNR and FQNEAQ (reference sequence). There are 17 residues in the CDR3.

This clone was seen a few times. The junction departs from the called germline gene at one end, perhaps through a read error. The CDR3 here is CASSTIWTSGGTGELSF. CDR3 sequence (DNA): TGTGCCAGCAGCACTATTTGGACTAGCGGGGGGACCGGGGAGCTGTCTTTT. V usage is TRBV9 and J usage is TRBJ2-2; 14 bases agree with TRBD2. The CDR3 sequence is 17 residues long. Germline V gene lookup returns CDR1 SGDLS and CDR2 YYNGEE. The variable domain in full, completed from reference TRBV9 and TRBJ2-2, reads DSGVTQTPKHLITATGQRVTLRCSPRSGDLSVYWYQQSLDQGLQFLIQYYNGEERAKGNILERFSAQQFPDLHSELNLSSLELGDSALYFCASSTIWTSGGTGELSFGEGSRLTVL.

The chain recombines TRBV5-1 with TRBJ2-7, with TRBD1 as a possible D gene (6 bases). Looked up from germline, CDR1 is SGHRS and CDR2 is YFSETQ. The germline V and J ends were trimmed by 2 bases and 0 bases, with 15 bases remaining between them. CDR3 length equals 16 residues. Written as DNA, the CDR3 is TGCGCCAGCAGCTTATCGGCGAGGGGGACCTCCTACGAGCAGTACTTC. Protein: CASSLSARGTSYEQYF.

This chain's CDR3 is CASRQTVNSPLHF. DNA for the CDR3: TGTGCCAGCAGGCAGACAGTTAATTCACCCCTCCACTTT. V and J are TRBV6-5 and TRBJ1-6; possibly TRBD1 for D (5 bases). Germline-derived CDR1 and CDR2 are MNHEY and SVGAGI. The CDR3 covers 13 residues. V lost 6 bases and J 6 bases, leaving 9 bases between the germline ends.

The J gene is TRBJ2-2, the V gene TRBV7-2; 7 bases match TRBD2. There are 14 residues in the CDR3. CDR1 is SGHTA, CDR2 FQGNSA, per germline. V was clipped by 5 bases and J by 8 bases; unmatched bases: 8. The CDR3 DNA sequence: TGTGCCAGCAGCCCCTGGGGGGGTCGTGGGGAGCTGTTTTTT. Protein: CASSPWGGRGELFF. The full variable domain, in which reference TRBV7-2 and TRBJ2-2 provide the parts outside the CDR3, is GAGVSQSPSNKVTEKGKDVELRCDPISGHTALYWYRQSLGQGLEFLIYFQGNSAPDKSGLPSDRFSAERTGGSVSTLTIQRTQQEDSAVYLCASSPWGGRGELFFGEGSRLTVL.

J is TRBJ2-2 and V is TRBV9, with 12 bases that match TRBD2. CDR1 is SGDLS and CDR2 is YYNGEE in the germline V gene. The CDR3 sequence is 20 residues long. V trimming: 4 bases; J trimming: 2 bases; junction bases outside the gene matches: 15. CDR3 DNA sequence: TGTGCCAGCAGCCCCACAGGACGGGCTAGCGGGGGGGCTAACACCGGGGAGCTGTTTTTT. This gives the protein CASSPTGRASGGANTGELFF.